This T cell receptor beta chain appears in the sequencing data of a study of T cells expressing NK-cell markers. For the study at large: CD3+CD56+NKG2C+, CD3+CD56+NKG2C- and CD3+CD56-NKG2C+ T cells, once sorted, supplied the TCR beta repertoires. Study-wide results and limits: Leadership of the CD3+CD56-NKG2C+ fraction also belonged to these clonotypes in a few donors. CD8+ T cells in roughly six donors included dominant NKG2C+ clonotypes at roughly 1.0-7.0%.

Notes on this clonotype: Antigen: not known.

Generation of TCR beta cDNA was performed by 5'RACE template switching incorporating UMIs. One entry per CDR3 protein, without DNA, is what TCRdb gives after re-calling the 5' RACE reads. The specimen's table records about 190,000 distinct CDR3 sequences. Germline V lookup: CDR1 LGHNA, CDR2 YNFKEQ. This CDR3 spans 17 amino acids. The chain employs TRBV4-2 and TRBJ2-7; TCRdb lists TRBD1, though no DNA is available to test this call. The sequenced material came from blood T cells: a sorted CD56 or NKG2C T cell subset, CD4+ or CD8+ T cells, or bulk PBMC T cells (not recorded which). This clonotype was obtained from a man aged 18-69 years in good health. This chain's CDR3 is CASSQDQTPPGSYEQYF.